This T cell receptor beta chain was documented in a study of shared clonotypes between healthy human individuals (dated by TCRdb to the early 2020s). The study in broad terms: The cohort included a few men and a couple of women between 18 and 49 years of age. For each donor, CD4 naive and CD4 memory were each run on three plates, CD8 naive on two plates, and CD8 memory on one plate. The study deeply sequenced blood TCR repertoires of five healthy adults to estimate repertoire size and the extent of clonotype sharing between individuals. Different laboratories and diverse techniques were used to prepare libraries and sequence TCR repertoires, to increase sequencing depth and limit assay-specific biases. Between about 0.8 and 9 billion PBMCs per donor were obtained by leukapheresis. Study-level results and caveats: Larger estimated clonotype richness was generally found for naive subsets than for memory subsets. When four donors were compared, the shared fraction of clonotypes was about 5.4% for naive CD4, about 4% for naive CD8, 2% to 2.5% for memory CD4, and 0.35% to 0.4% for memory CD8. Pairwise subsampling indicated that sequencing depth was expected to affect the degree of clonotype sharing among donors. Rarefaction of sorted-subset datasets indicated incomplete sequencing despite the large sequencing depth. Clonotypes shared by all four sorted-subset donors showed higher generation probabilities than non-shared clonotypes. Sampling was restricted to blood, and TCR repertoires in tissues likely differ from the TCR repertoires found in blood. Because the study included a small number of donors, the genetic and exposure-history diversity represented was limited.

Inclusive of the bounding cysteine and phenylalanine, the CDR3 is 14 residues long. Just CDR3 DNA is preserved here, 42 bases in frame from base 1. Trimming takes 1 base from V and 1 base from J, and the germline ends sit 4 bases apart. The germline V gene encodes CDR1 LNHNV and CDR2 YYDKDF (reference sequence). The donors were healthy, HIV-negative adults with no recently reported acute infections or vaccinations. Every donor was a Caucasian adult residing in Nashville, Tennessee, USA. CD8 memory samples consisted of magnetically selected CD45RO+ cells combined with CCR7-negative CD45RA+ effector memory (TemRA) cells. After blood collection by leukapheresis, PBMCs were isolated using Ficoll-Histopaque density gradient centrifugation and then cryopreserved in the vapor phase of liquid nitrogen. Analytical flow cytometry was used to check the purity and quantity of every magnetically sorted T cell population. Each sorted fraction had its genomic DNA isolated and then quantified by UV absorbance on a Nanodrop 2000c.

In the case of this clone: Its antigen has not been determined. No much larger clone is present one base from it, and per-base qualities are unavailable.

Using the deep immunoSEQ assay, TCR CDR3 regions were amplified from genomic DNA by multiplex PCR. Genomic DNA extracted from each cell subset was distributed evenly over all wells of several immunoSEQ 96-well plates, and each plate served as one replicate. Each replicate PCR for sorted subsets received about 200 ng genomic DNA, equal to 28,000 or so T cell genomes. Purified libraries were quantified with a Qubit 3.0 fluorometer, sized on a Bioanalyzer 2100, and re-quantified with the KAPA Library Quantification kit. Every immunoSEQ 96-well plate was sequenced on a dedicated single-read 150-cycle Illumina NextSeq 550 flow cell. The original methods were these. Because the immunoSEQ output included only junctional sequences and no quality scores, the filtering could not be the same as the filtering used for full-length reads. To assign V/J genes and CDR3, sequences were annotated using PyIR, a Python wrapper for IgBLAST v1.9, with IMGT germline references. Reads with weak V/J assignments (E-value above 1e-6), missing CDR3, stop codons, out-of-frame junctions, or ambiguous translated residues were removed. V3J clonotypes were defined as sequences sharing an identical inferred V gene, J gene, and CDR3 amino acid sequence. To compute the percentage overlap between repertoires, the number of shared unique clonotypes was divided by the size of the smaller repertoire. Repertoire richness was assessed with RTK rarefaction, the Chao1 estimator, and Recon v2.1 estimates of unobserved clonotypes. For all TCRbeta clonotypes obtained by the gDNA method from four donors, generation probabilities were computed with OLGA. TCRdb stores this immuneACCESS table with in-frame sequences only. Part of the clones is absent; in the studies checked, under half of the shortfall reflects unresolved V genes, and no reason is known for the rest. V and J calls and clone size are copied from that table; D and trimming were computed from the DNA. For this sample the table gives approximately 100,000 clones, of which under 80% were detected only once. The top ten constitute roughly 40% of the sample.

This clonotype was obtained from a man aged 30-40 years in good health. The rearranged segments are TRBV15 and TRBJ2-2; no D gene can be assigned with confidence. Sequencing was carried out using memory CD8+ T cells sorted from blood. Explained via the paper, the cell subset or site label denotes: CD45RO+ cells pooled with CCR7-negative TemRA cells. The DNA sequence follows: TGTGCCACCAGCAGAGGATGGAACACCGGGGAGCTGTTTTTT. It translates to CATSRGWNTGELFF.